This paragraph reports one T cell receptor beta chain. These data come from a study of blood T cell repertoires in COVID-19. Study-level background: From T cells, B-cell-depleted T cells, or PBMCs came the material, which was cDNA or gDNA.

Original processing methods: Amplification of reference gene primers was used by the study to estimate nucleated cell counts. Sequencing used immunoSEQ multiplex PCR; TCRdb keeps in-frame clones, though not all of them. V and J calls and clone size come straight from that table; D and trimming were deduced from the DNA. Among about 370,000 clones, about 90% were seen once, and the ten largest hold approximately 3%. This receptor was identified in a woman in her twenties or thirties with COVID-19, enrolled during active disease. Material for sequencing was peripheral blood.

The CDR3 sequence: CASSPRSSSGRRGSTDTQYF. Written as DNA, the CDR3 is TGTGCCAGCAGCCCCCGAAGTTCCAGCGGGAGGCGAGGGAGCACAGATACGCAGTATTTT. The chain employs TRBV5-4 and TRBJ2-3; 9 bases map to TRBD2. Per the germline V gene, CDR1 is SGHNT and CDR2 is YYREEE (reference sequence). The V gene end was trimmed by 4 bases and the J gene end by 0 bases; junction bases not matched to a gene: 18. This CDR3 spans 20 amino acids.